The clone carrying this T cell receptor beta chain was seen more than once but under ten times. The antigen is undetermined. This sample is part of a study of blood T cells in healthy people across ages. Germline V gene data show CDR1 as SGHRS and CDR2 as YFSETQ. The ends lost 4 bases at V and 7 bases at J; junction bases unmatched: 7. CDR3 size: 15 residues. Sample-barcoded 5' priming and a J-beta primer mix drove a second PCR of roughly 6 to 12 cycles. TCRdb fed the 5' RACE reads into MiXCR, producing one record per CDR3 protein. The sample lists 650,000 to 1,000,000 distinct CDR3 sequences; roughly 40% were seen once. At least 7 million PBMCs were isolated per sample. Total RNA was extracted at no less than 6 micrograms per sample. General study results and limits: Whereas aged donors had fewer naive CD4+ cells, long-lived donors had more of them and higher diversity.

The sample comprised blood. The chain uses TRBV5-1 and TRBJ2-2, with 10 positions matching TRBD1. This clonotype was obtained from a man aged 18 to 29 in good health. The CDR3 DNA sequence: TGCGCCAGCAGCCAGGACAGGGGGTCTGACGGGGAGCTGTTTTTT. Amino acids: CASSQDRGSDGELFF.